These 26 T cell receptor beta chains were sequenced from one sample in a study of T cell repertoires in cytomegalovirus infection (dated by TCRdb to between 2018 and 2021). What these receptors recognize is not known. Reads for this sample came from an Illumina HiSeq 1500. TCRdb reran the public reads through fastp at Q25 and MiXCR, keeping productive beta chains. Each CDR3 protein gets just one entry, which takes the most common genes and DNA from the rows behind it. For this sample the table gives roughly 90,000 distinct CDR3 sequences, of which approximately 30% were detected only once. The top ten clonotypes cover roughly 70% of the sample. The treatment or condition label, read with the paper, signifies: in vitro stimulation with specific CMV peptide epitopes to enrich CMV-specific T cells. The source was CD8+ T cells from cultured PBMCs, collected from culture after CMV antigen stimulation. The source is a human donor in good health (CMV status not recorded). Some clones in this sample may be carry-over from other donors' samples.

This clonotype was seen a handful of times. The chain employs TRBV28 and TRBJ2-1, with D unresolved. Trimming removed 6 bases at V and 4 bases at J, with 4 bases between. The CDR3 has 11 residues. The germline gives CDR1 MDHEN, CDR2 SYDVKM. DNA for the CDR3: TGTGCCAGCAGGGGTTACAATGAGCAGTTCTTC. Translating it yields CASRGYNEQFF.

The V and J genes are TRBV7-8 and TRBJ2-2; 12 bases match TRBD2. This CDR3 region has 15 residues. Trimming removed 5 bases from V and 4 bases from J; junction bases left unmatched: 2. Germline V gives CDR1 SGHVS, CDR2 FQNEAQ. This CDR3 reads CASSGLAGSTGELFF. The CDR3 DNA follows: TGTGCCAGCAGCGGACTAGCGGGAAGCACCGGGGAGCTGTTTTTT.

This chain links TRBV6-8 with TRBJ1-2; D ambiguous. The CDR3 consists of 13 residues. From germline, CDR1 is MNHGY and CDR2 SAAAGT. V dropped 7 bases and J dropped 4 bases, with 13 bases sitting between them. The CDR3 DNA sequence: TGTGCCAGCACCCAGTCGGATGGCTATGGCTACACCTTC. Translating it yields CASTQSDGYGYTF.

The V gene is TRBV7-2, the J gene TRBJ2-3, with D unclear. The V and J ends lost 4 bases and 6 bases respectively, with 8 bases between them. Germline-derived CDR1 and CDR2 are SGHTA and FQGNSA. This CDR3 has 12 residues. As DNA, the CDR3 is TGTGCCAGCAGCTGGTCCGGGGATACGCAGTATTTT. It codes for CASSWSGDTQYF.

Only a few counts were recorded for this clonotype. The gene calls are TRBV6-5 and TRBJ2-2; the match to TRBD1 covers 7 bases. Trimming removed 0 bases from V and 1 base from J; junction bases left unmatched: 2. CDR3 length: 16 amino acids. CDR1 and CDR2 (germline): MNHEY, SVGAGI. The CDR3: CASSYSRTGNTGELFF. DNA for the CDR3: TGTGCCAGCAGTTACTCGCGGACAGGGAACACCGGGGAGCTGTTTTTT.

This clonotype was recorded at least ten times. The chain uses TRBV7-2 and TRBJ1-5; D not resolved. V lost 3 bases, J lost 6 bases, and 9 bases lay in between. CDR3 size: 13 residues. Per germline, CDR1 SGHTA and CDR2 FQGNSA. CDR3 residues: CASSFWGGQPQHF. CDR3 DNA sequence: TGTGCCAGCAGCTTCTGGGGAGGTCAGCCCCAGCATTTT.

This clonotype has more than one count but fewer than ten. The chain couples TRBV3-1 to TRBJ1-6; the match to TRBD1 covers 8 bases. This CDR3 has 13 amino acids. The V segment lost 2 bases and the J segment 10 bases; nucleotides outside the gene matches: 1. Germline lookup yields CDR1 LGHDT and CDR2 YNNKEL (reference sequence). The CDR3 DNA reads TGTGCCAGCAGCCAACACAGGGGGTCACCCCTCCACTTT. This sequence encodes CASSQHRGSPLHF.

This clonotype has only a few counts. The gene calls are TRBV19 and TRBJ2-6, with D unresolved. The CDR3 consists of 17 residues. The germline V gene has CDR1 LNHDA and CDR2 SQIVND (reference sequence). Trimming took off 5 bases at V and 2 bases at J, with 16 bases between the two ends. The CDR3 bases are TGTGCCAGTAGTCCCAGTTTCCGTGGCGCTGGGGCCAACGTCCTGACTTTC. It specifies CASSPSFRGAGANVLTF. The entire variable domain, with the rest obtained from reference TRBV19 and TRBJ2-6, is as follows: DGGITQSPKYLFRKEGQNVTLSCEQNLNHDAMYWYRQDPGQGLRLIYYSQIVNDFQKGDIAEGYSVSREKKESFPLTVTSAQKNPTAFYLCASSPSFRGAGANVLTFGAGSRLTVL.

The chain is built from TRBV6-5 and TRBJ2-2, with no clear D. CDR3 length: 13 residues. Trimming pared 4 bases from V and 6 bases from J, leaving 9 bases between. From germline, CDR1 is MNHEY and CDR2 SVGAGI. CDR3 protein: CASSSRLSGELFF. DNA for the CDR3: TGTGCCAGCAGTTCTCGGCTCTCCGGGGAGCTGTTTTTT.

This clonotype was seen a handful of times. J is TRBJ2-3 and V is TRBV7-9; the D gene is possibly TRBD1 (6 bases). The germline V and J ends were trimmed by 3 bases and 3 bases, with 13 bases remaining between them. The CDR3 totals 15 residues. The germline V gene encodes CDR1 SEHNR and CDR2 FQNEAQ (reference sequence). CDR3 in amino acids: CASSFSPGETDTQYF. CDR3 bases: TGTGCCAGCAGCTTTTCCCCAGGGGAAACAGATACGCAGTATTTT.

Ten or more counts support this clonotype. This chain connects TRBV12-3 or TRBV12-4 to TRBJ1-3; 9 bases fit TRBD1. The V segment lost 7 bases and the J segment 4 bases; nucleotides outside the gene matches: 11. The CDR3 spans 16 residues. Here the CDR3 reads CASTNPGTGNGNTIYF. The CDR3 bases are TGTGCCAGCACTAACCCCGGGACAGGGAACGGAAACACCATATATTTT.

This clonotype has just one count. This chain uses TRBV5-1 with TRBJ2-1; D may be TRBD2 (6 bases). From germline, CDR1 is SGHRS and CDR2 YFSETQ. Trimming took off 5 bases at V and 4 bases at J, with 7 bases between the two ends. This CDR3 spans 12 amino acids. The CDR3 loop is CASRDYYNEQFF. The CDR3 DNA follows: TGCGCCAGCAGGGACTATTACAATGAGCAGTTCTTC.

This rearrangement joins TRBV27 to TRBJ2-1; D possibly corresponds to TRBD2 (6 bases). CDR1 and CDR2 from the germline V gene are MNHEY and SMNVEV (reference sequence). This CDR3 is 14 amino acids long. The germline V and J ends were trimmed by 3 bases and 7 bases, with 13 bases remaining between them. As DNA, the CDR3 is TGTGCCAGCAGTTTTCAGTACGGGGGTAATGAGCAGTTCTTC. Translating gives CASSFQYGGNEQFF.

This clonotype was observed at least ten times. The CDR3 nucleotides are TGTGCCAGCAGCTTCCTGTCGGAGGGGACTGAAGCTTTCTTT. It is translated as CASSFLSEGTEAFF. V and J are TRBV7-9 and TRBJ1-1; D might be TRBD1 (5 bases). V was pared by 3 bases and J by 5 bases, with 13 bases between. The CDR3 has 14 residues. Germline-derived CDR1 and CDR2 are SEHNR and FQNEAQ (reference sequence).

This clonotype was recorded many times. This chain joins TRBV7-9 and TRBJ1-2; 7 bases agree with TRBD1. Germline CDR1 is SEHNR and CDR2 is FQNEAQ (reference sequence). CDR3 length: 13 amino acids. V gave up 5 bases and J gave up 5 bases; unmatched junction bases: 5. CDR3 sequence: CASSGGTAYGYTF. DNA of the CDR3: TGTGCCAGCAGCGGAGGGACAGCTTATGGCTACACCTTC.

The chain is built from TRBV12-3 or TRBV12-4 and TRBJ2-4; 8 bases are a match to TRBD1. CDR3 size: 14 residues. V trimming: 6 bases; J trimming: 6 bases; junction bases outside the gene matches: 7. Here the CDR3 DNA reads TGTGCCAGCAGCCCCGGGACAGGTTCAAACATTCAGTACTTC. As protein: CASSPGTGSNIQYF.

This clonotype was detected a few times. V is TRBV7-9 and J is TRBJ2-7, with 9 bases matching TRBD2. Per the germline V gene, CDR1 is SEHNR and CDR2 is FQNEAQ (reference sequence). Trimming at V came to 5 bases and at J to 3 bases, leaving 8 bases not matched to a gene. The CDR3 has 15 amino acids. CDR3 nucleotides: TGTGCCAGCAGCCCTTCTAGCGGGACTCTCTACGAGCAGTACTTC. Encoded protein: CASSPSSGTLYEQYF.

The chain carries TRBV30 and TRBJ1-2; D possibly corresponds to TRBD1 (6 bases). The germline CDR1 and CDR2 sequences are GTSNPN and SVGIG (reference sequence). Trimming stripped 0 bases from V and 2 bases from J, with 10 bases between. The CDR3 spans 14 residues. The CDR3 loop is CAWSVQGGNYGYTF. The CDR3 nucleotides are TGTGCCTGGAGTGTACAGGGAGGAAACTATGGCTACACCTTC.

In its sample, this clonotype was seen once. This rearrangement joins TRBV11-2 to TRBJ1-1; D gene ambiguous. Trimming took 1 base from V and 1 from J, leaving 10 bases between them. CDR3 length: 15 residues. CDR1 and CDR2 from the germline V gene are SGHAT and FQNNGV. The CDR3: CASSLVGSANTEAFF. Here the CDR3 DNA reads TGTGCCAGCAGCTTAGTGGGTTCGGCGAACACTGAAGCTTTCTTT.

This clonotype was seen only a few times. CDR3 DNA: TGTGCCAGCAGCGTAGCTACCGGGGGCGGCTGGGGAGAGACCCAGTACTTC. Its protein is CASSVATGGGWGETQYF. The gene calls are TRBV9 and TRBJ2-5, with D perhaps given as TRBD1 or TRBD2 (6 bases each). This CDR3 spans 17 amino acids. Per the germline V gene, CDR1 is SGDLS and CDR2 is YYNGEE. Trimming stripped 0 bases from V and 4 bases from J, with 19 bases between.

In its sample, this clonotype was seen a few times. This chain links TRBV20-1 with TRBJ2-1, with D perhaps TRBD2 (6 bases). V lost 0 bases, J lost 1 base, and 13 bases lay in between. CDR1 and CDR2 from the germline V gene are DFQATT and SNEGSKA (reference sequence). This CDR3 contains 16 residues. In DNA form, the CDR3 reads TGCAGTGCTAGAGATCCTCTTAGCGGTTCCTACAATGAGCAGTTCTTC. It yields the protein CSARDPLSGSYNEQFF.

The V and J genes are TRBV7-2 and TRBJ1-1; perhaps TRBD1 as D (5 bases). The CDR3 is 14 residues long. In germline, CDR1 is SGHTA, CDR2 FQGNSA. The V and J ends lost 1 base and 6 bases respectively, with 12 bases between them. The CDR3 region has the DNA TGTGCCAGCAGCTTAGGAGGAGGGGTGGCTGAAGCTTTCTTT. Residues: CASSLGGGVAEAFF.

At least ten counts were recorded for this clonotype. The gene calls are TRBV2 and TRBJ2-5, with 15 bases aligning to TRBD2. With V trimmed by 3 bases and J by 7 bases, 12 bases remained unmatched. Germline lookup yields CDR1 SNHLY and CDR2 FYNNEI. The CDR3 totals 18 residues. The CDR3 here is CASSDGTSGGTPPGTQYF. CDR3 in DNA: TGTGCCAGCAGTGATGGGACTAGCGGGGGGACCCCCCCGGGGACCCAGTACTTC. Looking up the rest from reference TRBV2 and TRBJ2-5 gives the full variable domain: EPEVTQTPSHQVTQMGQEVILRCVPISNHLYFYWYRQILGQKVEFLVSFYNNEISEKSEIFDDQFSVERPDGSNFTLKIRSTKLEDSAMYFCASSDGTSGGTPPGTQYFGPGTRLLVL.

This clonotype was detected only once. The CDR3 region has the DNA TGTGCCAGCAGCTTCGGACAGGGAGGGAATGGCTACACCTTC. Its translation is CASSFGQGGNGYTF. This chain links TRBV7-2 with TRBJ1-2, with TRBD1 matching 8 bases. The CDR3 extends over 14 amino acids. Unmatched junction bases numbered 6, after V lost 3 bases and J lost 6 bases. Germline CDR1 is SGHTA and CDR2 is FQGNSA.

J is TRBJ2-3 and V is TRBV12-3 or TRBV12-4; possibly TRBD2 for D (5 bases). With 0 bases removed from V and 1 base from J, the gap between germline ends came to 5 bases. There are 14 residues in the CDR3. In DNA form, the CDR3 reads TGTGCCAGCAGTTTAGCTAGCGGCACAGATACGCAGTATTTT. It translates to CASSLASGTDTQYF.

The chain carries TRBV4-1 and TRBJ1-5; D remains ambiguous. Per germline, CDR1 MGHRA and CDR2 YSYEKL. The CDR3 has 15 amino acids. Trimming pared 4 bases from V and 1 base from J, leaving 11 bases between. The CDR3 reads CASSPYHGSNQPQHF. The CDR3 DNA sequence: TGCGCCAGCAGCCCTTACCACGGGAGCAATCAGCCCCAGCATTTT.